These T cell receptor beta chains were read from a single sample in a study of T cell repertoires in cytomegalovirus infection. TCRdb fed the reads into MiXCR, producing one record per CDR3 protein. The table has 900,000 to 950,000 distinct CDR3 sequences, approximately 33% seen once; the top ten hold about an eighth. These receptors have no known antigen. Sample: cultured CD8+ T cells from PBMCs, taken from culture after CMV antigen stimulation. Source of these receptors: a human donor in good health (CMV status not recorded). Some clones in this sample may be carry-over from other donors' samples. CDR3s include the opening cysteine and the closing phenylalanine or tryptophan. A D gene is named only where the DNA matches it firmly. Clone sizes are given selectively: once, few, many, or a class where the clone is expanded.

clone size,D gene,V gene,J gene,CDR3 protein,CDR3 DNA
-,-,TRBV20-1,TRBJ2-7,CSAFDRRGYEQYF,TGCAGTGCTTTCGACAGAAGGGGCTACGAGCAGTACTTC
-,-,TRBV12-3/TRBV12-4,TRBJ1-2,CASSLGQLYGCTF,TGTGCCAGCAGTTTAGGTCAGCTTTATGGCTGCACCTTC
-,TRBD2,TRBV19,TRBJ2-1,CASSQTSGGDSYNEQFF,TGTGCCAGTAGTCAGACTAGCGGGGGGGACTCCTACAATGAGCAGTTCTTC
many,-,TRBV6-5,TRBJ1-2,CASSYSGPPTGGYTF,TGTGCCAGCAGTTACTCCGGGCCCCCTACGGGAGGCTACACCTTC
many,-,TRBV10-3,TRBJ1-1,CAISESSAGTESTEAFF,TGTGCCATCAGTGAGTCGTCGGCAGGGACGGAAAGCACTGAAGCTTTCTTT
few,-,TRBV3-1,TRBJ1-6,CASSQDLESYNSPLHF,TGTGCCAGCAGCCAAGATCTGGAGTCCTATAATTCACCCCTCCACTTT
many,-,TRBV7-8,TRBJ1-2,CASTKGEGFGYTF,TGTGCCAGCACCAAAGGGGAGGGTTTTGGCTACACCTTC
-,-,TRBV12-3/TRBV12-4,TRBJ2-1,CASSSDYNNEQFF,TGTGCCAGCAGTTCGGACTACAACAATGAGCAGTTCTTC
-,-,TRBV5-4,TRBJ1-5,CACSLGGQRSNQPQHF,TGTGCCTGCAGCTTGGGGGGCCAGAGGAGCAATCAGCCCCAGCATTTT
-,-,TRBV10-2,TRBJ1-3,CASSESDRAGNTIYF,TGCGCCAGCAGTGAGTCAGATAGGGCTGGAAACACCATATATTTT
few,-,TRBV6-5,TRBJ2-3,CASSYGDYTQYF,TGTGCCAGCAGTTACGGTGACTATACGCAGTATTTT
-,TRBD2,TRBV20-1,TRBJ2-1,CSARDPSGGAVNEQFF,TGCAGTGCTAGAGATCCTAGCGGGGGGGCGGTGAATGAGCAGTTCTTC
many,TRBD1,TRBV6-1,TRBJ2-4,CASSGQGGNRAAKNIQYF,TGTGCCAGCAGTGGACAGGGTGGTAATCGGGCAGCCAAAAACATTCAGTACTTC
many,TRBD1,TRBV6-1,TRBJ2-6,CASSEQGAGANVLTF,TGTGCCAGCAGTGAACAGGGGGCTGGGGCCAACGTCCTGACTTTC
-,TRBD1,TRBV6-1,TRBJ2-7,CASSEGQGAHEQYF,TGTGCCAGCAGTGAGGGCCAGGGGGCCCACGAGCAGTACTTC
-,-,TRBV6-2/TRBV6-3,TRBJ1-1,CASSYGNRLNTEAFF,TGTGCCAGCAGTTACGGGAACAGATTGAACACTGAAGCTTTCTTT
-,-,TRBV12-3/TRBV12-4,TRBJ1-5,CASSSDAQPQHF,TGTGCCAGCAGTTCTGACGCTCAGCCCCAGCATTTT
-,-,TRBV5-1,TRBJ2-1,CASSIAETGDNEQFF,TGCGCCAGCAGCATCGCCGAAACGGGGGACAATGAGCAGTTCTTC
few,TRBD1,TRBV7-6,TRBJ1-1,CASRSQGAGLYTEAFF,TGTGCCAGCAGGTCTCAGGGGGCCGGTCTGTACACTGAAGCTTTCTTT
-,-,TRBV7-6,TRBJ1-1,CASSRVENTEAFF,TGTGCCAGCAGCCGCGTAGAGAACACTGAAGCTTTCTTT
few,-,TRBV4-3,TRBJ2-1,CASSRLDADNEQFF,TGCGCCAGCAGCCGACTGGATGCCGACAATGAGCAGTTCTTC
few,-,TRBV19,TRBJ2-1,CASSIGGAQQFF,TGTGCCAGTAGTATAGGGGGGGCCCAGCAGTTCTTC
few,-,TRBV20-1,TRBJ1-1,CSARQTPGNTEAFF,TGCAGTGCTAGACAAACACCAGGGAACACTGAAGCTTTCTTT
few,TRBD1,TRBV29-1,TRBJ1-2,CSVEGVNRGGYGYTF,TGCAGCGTTGAAGGAGTCAACAGGGGTGGCTATGGCTACACCTTC
few,-,TRBV27,TRBJ2-4,CASSSRGGKNIQYF,TGTGCCAGCAGTTCCAGAGGGGGCAAAAACATTCAGTACTTC
-,TRBD1,TRBV7-3,TRBJ2-1,CASSLIDRGYNEQFF,TGTGCCAGCAGCTTAATCGACAGGGGTTACAATGAGCAGTTCTTC
many,-,TRBV7-6,TRBJ2-3,CASSLAGGPNTQYF,TGTGCCAGCAGCTTAGCGGGGGGCCCGAATACGCAGTATTTT
-,-,TRBV12-3/TRBV12-4,TRBJ2-3,CASNPLGGGTDTQYF,TGTGCCAGCAACCCCCTTGGGGGTGGGACAGATACGCAGTATTTT
-,-,TRBV12-3/TRBV12-4,TRBJ2-7,CASSFRPGGRNEQYF,TGTGCCAGCAGTTTCCGCCCCGGAGGAAGAAACGAGCAGTACTTC
-,-,TRBV6-5,TRBJ2-2,CASSYSRVPPGELFF,TGTGCCAGCAGTTACTCGAGAGTTCCCCCCGGGGAGCTGTTTTTT
many,-,TRBV7-2,TRBJ2-2,CASSLRLGQNTGELFF,TGTGCCAGCAGCTTAAGATTGGGCCAGAACACCGGGGAGCTGTTTTTT
-,TRBD1,TRBV29-1,TRBJ1-2,CSVGQGDYGYTF,TGCAGCGTTGGGCAGGGGGACTATGGCTACACCTTC
few,-,TRBV7-9,TRBJ1-5,CASSPFNQPQHF,TGTGCCAGCAGCCCCTTCAATCAGCCCCAGCATTTT
once,-,TRBV29-1,TRBJ1-2,CSADGHYGYTF,TGCAGCGCCGACGGGCACTATGGCTACACCTTC
-,TRBD1,TRBV10-3,TRBJ1-3,CAIRGTVGDSGNTIYF,TGTGCCATCAGGGGGACAGTCGGAGACTCTGGAAACACCATATATTTT
few,TRBD2,TRBV27,TRBJ2-1,CASSLLVSGGAWNEQFF,TGTGCCAGCAGTTTATTGGTTAGCGGGGGGGCCTGGAATGAGCAGTTCTTC
few,-,TRBV7-9,TRBJ2-1,CASSHSDRFQFF,TGTGCCAGCAGCCATTCGGACAGATTCCAGTTCTTC
few,-,TRBV14,TRBJ2-5,CASSQDMRVQETQYF,TGTGCCAGCAGCCAAGATATGCGGGTCCAAGAGACCCAGTACTTC
many,TRBD2,TRBV7-2,TRBJ2-1,CASSLVPGGLYNEQFF,TGTGCCAGCAGCTTAGTCCCGGGGGGGCTCTACAATGAGCAGTTCTTC
-,-,TRBV5-6,TRBJ1-2,CASSYPGVDYGYTF,TGTGCCAGCAGCTACCCAGGGGTGGACTATGGCTACACCTTC
once,-,TRBV27,TRBJ1-2,CASSFDPVEGYGYTF,TGTGCCAGCAGTTTTGATCCGGTTGAGGGCTATGGCTACACCTTC
many,-,TRBV7-8,TRBJ2-5,CASSLNRDGETQYF,TGTGCCAGCAGCTTAAACAGGGATGGGGAGACCCAGTACTTC
-,-,TRBV19,TRBJ2-7,CASSSQGREYEQYF,TGTGCCAGTAGTTCCCAGGGGAGGGAGTACGAGCAGTACTTC
many,TRBD1,TRBV27,TRBJ2-1,CASSLPTGGGNNEQFF,TGTGCCAGCAGTTTGCCGACAGGGGGCGGGAACAATGAGCAGTTCTTC
many,-,TRBV7-6,TRBJ2-1,CASSVSGGPYNEQFF,TGTGCCAGCAGCGTTTCGGGGGGCCCCTACAATGAGCAGTTCTTC
-,TRBD1,TRBV4-1,TRBJ2-3,CASSQGGTGTDTQYF,TGCGCCAGCAGTCAGGGAGGGACAGGGACAGATACGCAGTATTTT
-,TRBD1,TRBV4-1,TRBJ1-2,CASSKAGTGVLEIGYTF,TGCGCCAGCAGCAAAGCCGGGACAGGCGTCCTAGAAATTGGCTACACCTTC
many,TRBD1,TRBV7-9,TRBJ2-7,CASSLGQGSAEQYF,TGTGCCAGCAGCTTGGGACAGGGGTCTGCCGAGCAGTACTTC
-,-,TRBV6-1,TRBJ2-5,CASRIGGGETQYF,TGTGCCAGCAGAATAGGGGGTGGGGAGACCCAGTACTTC
-,TRBD2,TRBV7-6,TRBJ2-1,CASSPRLAGGPSSYNEQFF,TGTGCCAGCAGCCCTCGACTAGCGGGGGGTCCTAGCTCCTACAATGAGCAGTTCTTC
-,TRBD1,TRBV19,TRBJ1-1,CASSIGQGAPRSEAFF,TGTGCCAGTAGTATTGGACAGGGGGCGCCTAGAAGTGAAGCTTTCTTT
-,-,TRBV7-8,TRBJ1-5,CASTRGASNQPQHF,TGTGCCAGCACCAGGGGTGCAAGCAATCAGCCCCAGCATTTT
-,TRBD1,TRBV6-1,TRBJ2-3,CASSFHGQGPPDTQYF,TGTGCCAGCAGTTTTCACGGACAGGGTCCCCCAGATACGCAGTATTTT
few,-,TRBV7-9,TRBJ1-1,CASSFKGPVNTEAFF,TGTGCCAGCAGCTTCAAGGGCCCCGTGAACACTGAAGCTTTCTTT
few,TRBD1,TRBV6-5,TRBJ1-5,CASSSHVGGRQPQHF,TGTGCCAGCAGTTCTCACGTAGGGGGCAGACAGCCCCAGCATTTT